Detailed here is one T cell receptor (beta chain). The second PCR ran about 7 to 12 cycles with a sample-barcoded 5' primer and J-beta primers. Each cDNA was tagged by a template-switch adaptor containing 12 random nucleotides. TCRdb reprocessed the 5' RACE reads with MiXCR, giving one entry per CDR3 protein. In the table there are roughly 1.9 million distinct CDR3 sequences, 35% to 50% of which are singletons. The CDR3 runs 14 residues. Deletions cut 1 base from V and 0 bases from J, with 7 bases between. CDR1 KGHSH and CDR2 LQKENI come from the germline V gene. These data originate in a study of blood T cells in healthy people across ages. Staff drew 9 to 10 milliliters of peripheral blood from each donor.

The source material was blood. The J gene is TRBJ2-7, the V gene TRBV18, with D unresolved. This TCR came from a human donor in good health. In DNA form, the CDR3 reads TGTGCCAGCTCACCACTCGACAACTCCTACGAGCAGTACTTC. This sequence encodes CASSPLDNSYEQYF.